Detailed here is one T cell receptor (beta chain). Its antigen remains unknown. The V gene lost 4 bases and the J gene lost 0 bases, with 8 bases spanning the gap. The length of the CDR3 is 14 residues. Germline CDR1 reads SGHRS; CDR2 reads YFSETQ. Sequencing was performed with immunoSEQ multiplex PCR; in TCRdb, only in-frame clones are kept and a portion is missing. The sample lists under 150,000 clones, just over 90% occurring once. Second-dose intervals near 4 or 12 weeks were combined. The data derive from a study of T cell responses to AZD1222 COVID-19 vaccine. Whole-study results and caveats: Unmutated regions of variants are reportedly targeted by nearly half of spike-specific TCRs. Spike regions recognized by vaccine-associated CD4 TCRs spanned the protein, led by 160-218 and 743-854. Most donors were white British and more were female, and clonal diversity was possibly underestimated.

V and J are TRBV5-1 and TRBJ2-1; D is undetermined. Specimen: peripheral blood, collected 28 days after the second AZD1222 dose. The sequence derives from an adult who received the AZD1222 COVID-19 vaccine. The CDR3 here is CASSLASSYNEQFF. The CDR3 nucleotides read TGCGCCAGCAGCCTCGCTAGCTCCTACAATGAGCAGTTCTTC.